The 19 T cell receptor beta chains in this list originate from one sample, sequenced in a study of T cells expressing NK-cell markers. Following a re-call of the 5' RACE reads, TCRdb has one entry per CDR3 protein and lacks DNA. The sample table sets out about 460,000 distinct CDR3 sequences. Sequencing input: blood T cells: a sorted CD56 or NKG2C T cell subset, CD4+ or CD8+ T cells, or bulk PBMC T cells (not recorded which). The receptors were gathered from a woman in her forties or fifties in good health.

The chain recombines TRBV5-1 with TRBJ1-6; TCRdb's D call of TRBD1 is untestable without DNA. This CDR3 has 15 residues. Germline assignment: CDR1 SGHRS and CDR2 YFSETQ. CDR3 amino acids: CASSDTGSSNSPLHF.

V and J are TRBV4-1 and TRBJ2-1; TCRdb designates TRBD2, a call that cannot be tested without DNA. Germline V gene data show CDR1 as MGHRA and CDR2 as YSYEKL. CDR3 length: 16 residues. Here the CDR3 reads CASSQDSGRIYNEQFF.

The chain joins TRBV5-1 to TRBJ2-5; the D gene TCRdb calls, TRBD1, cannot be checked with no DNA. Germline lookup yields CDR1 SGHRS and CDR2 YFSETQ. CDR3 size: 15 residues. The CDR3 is CASSFQGHPQETQYF.

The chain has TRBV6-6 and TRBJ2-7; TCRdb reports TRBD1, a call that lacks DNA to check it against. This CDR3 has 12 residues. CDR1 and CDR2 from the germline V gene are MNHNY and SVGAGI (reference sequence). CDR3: CAHAQGSYEQYF.

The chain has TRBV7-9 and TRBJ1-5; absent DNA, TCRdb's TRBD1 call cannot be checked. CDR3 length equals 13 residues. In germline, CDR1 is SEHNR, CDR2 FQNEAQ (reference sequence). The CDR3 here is CASSLDPAQPQHF.

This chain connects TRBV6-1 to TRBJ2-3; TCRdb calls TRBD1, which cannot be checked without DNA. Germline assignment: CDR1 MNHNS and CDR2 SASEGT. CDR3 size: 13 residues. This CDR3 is CASPRVGTDTQYF.

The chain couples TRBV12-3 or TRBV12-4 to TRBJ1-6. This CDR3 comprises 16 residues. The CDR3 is CASSDGIGSYNSPLHF.

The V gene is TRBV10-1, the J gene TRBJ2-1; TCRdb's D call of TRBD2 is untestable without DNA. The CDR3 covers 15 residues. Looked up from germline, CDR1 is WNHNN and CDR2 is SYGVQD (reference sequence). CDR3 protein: CASSESLWGEDEQFF.

CDR3 protein: CASTKQALSTDTQYF. The V gene is TRBV3-1, the J gene TRBJ2-3; the TCRdb D gene call, TRBD2, has no DNA to confirm it. The CDR3 loop spans 15 amino acids. Germline values: CDR1 LGHDT, CDR2 YNNKEL (reference sequence).

The CDR3 sequence is CASSETVRNEKLFF. This sequence joins TRBV5-1 and TRBJ1-4. CDR3 size: 14 residues. From germline, CDR1 is SGHRS and CDR2 YFSETQ.

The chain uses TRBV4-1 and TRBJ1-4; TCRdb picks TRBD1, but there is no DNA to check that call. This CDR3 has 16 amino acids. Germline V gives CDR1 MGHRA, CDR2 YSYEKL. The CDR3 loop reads CASSQPQQGYGEKLFF.

CDR3 sequence reads: CASSLLTTGAGTNEKLFF. The genes are TRBV5-5 and TRBJ1-4. Per the germline V gene, CDR1 is SGHKS and CDR2 is YYEKEE (reference sequence). The CDR3 has 18 amino acids.

The CDR3 is CASSFGQDEAFF. The V gene is TRBV11-3, the J gene TRBJ1-1; with no DNA, the TCRdb D assignment of TRBD1 cannot be verified. Germline V gene sequence: CDR1 SGHNT, CDR2 YENEEA. CDR3 length equals 12 residues.

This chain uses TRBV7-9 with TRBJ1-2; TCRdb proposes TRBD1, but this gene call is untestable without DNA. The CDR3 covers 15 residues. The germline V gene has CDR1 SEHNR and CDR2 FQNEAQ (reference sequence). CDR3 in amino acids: CASSLWDRVLYGYTF.

Here the CDR3 reads CASSQEGGGHNYGYTF. The V and J genes are TRBV4-2 and TRBJ1-2. Germline CDR1 LGHNA, CDR2 YNFKEQ. The CDR3 has 16 amino acids.

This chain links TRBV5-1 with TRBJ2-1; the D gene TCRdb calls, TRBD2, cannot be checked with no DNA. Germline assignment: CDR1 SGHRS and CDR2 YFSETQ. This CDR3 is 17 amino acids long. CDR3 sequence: CASSREGLTGVGNEQFF.

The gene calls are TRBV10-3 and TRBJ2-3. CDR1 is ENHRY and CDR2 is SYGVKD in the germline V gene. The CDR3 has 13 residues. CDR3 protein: CAISEPTTDTQYF.

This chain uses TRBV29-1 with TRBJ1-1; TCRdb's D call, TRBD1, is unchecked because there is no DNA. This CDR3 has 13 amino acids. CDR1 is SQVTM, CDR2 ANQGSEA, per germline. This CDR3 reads CSVLRDRLTEAFF.

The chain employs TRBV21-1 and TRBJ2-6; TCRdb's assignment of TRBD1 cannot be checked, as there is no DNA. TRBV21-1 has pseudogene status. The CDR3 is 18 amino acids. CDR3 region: CASSIPGQGHSGANVLTF.